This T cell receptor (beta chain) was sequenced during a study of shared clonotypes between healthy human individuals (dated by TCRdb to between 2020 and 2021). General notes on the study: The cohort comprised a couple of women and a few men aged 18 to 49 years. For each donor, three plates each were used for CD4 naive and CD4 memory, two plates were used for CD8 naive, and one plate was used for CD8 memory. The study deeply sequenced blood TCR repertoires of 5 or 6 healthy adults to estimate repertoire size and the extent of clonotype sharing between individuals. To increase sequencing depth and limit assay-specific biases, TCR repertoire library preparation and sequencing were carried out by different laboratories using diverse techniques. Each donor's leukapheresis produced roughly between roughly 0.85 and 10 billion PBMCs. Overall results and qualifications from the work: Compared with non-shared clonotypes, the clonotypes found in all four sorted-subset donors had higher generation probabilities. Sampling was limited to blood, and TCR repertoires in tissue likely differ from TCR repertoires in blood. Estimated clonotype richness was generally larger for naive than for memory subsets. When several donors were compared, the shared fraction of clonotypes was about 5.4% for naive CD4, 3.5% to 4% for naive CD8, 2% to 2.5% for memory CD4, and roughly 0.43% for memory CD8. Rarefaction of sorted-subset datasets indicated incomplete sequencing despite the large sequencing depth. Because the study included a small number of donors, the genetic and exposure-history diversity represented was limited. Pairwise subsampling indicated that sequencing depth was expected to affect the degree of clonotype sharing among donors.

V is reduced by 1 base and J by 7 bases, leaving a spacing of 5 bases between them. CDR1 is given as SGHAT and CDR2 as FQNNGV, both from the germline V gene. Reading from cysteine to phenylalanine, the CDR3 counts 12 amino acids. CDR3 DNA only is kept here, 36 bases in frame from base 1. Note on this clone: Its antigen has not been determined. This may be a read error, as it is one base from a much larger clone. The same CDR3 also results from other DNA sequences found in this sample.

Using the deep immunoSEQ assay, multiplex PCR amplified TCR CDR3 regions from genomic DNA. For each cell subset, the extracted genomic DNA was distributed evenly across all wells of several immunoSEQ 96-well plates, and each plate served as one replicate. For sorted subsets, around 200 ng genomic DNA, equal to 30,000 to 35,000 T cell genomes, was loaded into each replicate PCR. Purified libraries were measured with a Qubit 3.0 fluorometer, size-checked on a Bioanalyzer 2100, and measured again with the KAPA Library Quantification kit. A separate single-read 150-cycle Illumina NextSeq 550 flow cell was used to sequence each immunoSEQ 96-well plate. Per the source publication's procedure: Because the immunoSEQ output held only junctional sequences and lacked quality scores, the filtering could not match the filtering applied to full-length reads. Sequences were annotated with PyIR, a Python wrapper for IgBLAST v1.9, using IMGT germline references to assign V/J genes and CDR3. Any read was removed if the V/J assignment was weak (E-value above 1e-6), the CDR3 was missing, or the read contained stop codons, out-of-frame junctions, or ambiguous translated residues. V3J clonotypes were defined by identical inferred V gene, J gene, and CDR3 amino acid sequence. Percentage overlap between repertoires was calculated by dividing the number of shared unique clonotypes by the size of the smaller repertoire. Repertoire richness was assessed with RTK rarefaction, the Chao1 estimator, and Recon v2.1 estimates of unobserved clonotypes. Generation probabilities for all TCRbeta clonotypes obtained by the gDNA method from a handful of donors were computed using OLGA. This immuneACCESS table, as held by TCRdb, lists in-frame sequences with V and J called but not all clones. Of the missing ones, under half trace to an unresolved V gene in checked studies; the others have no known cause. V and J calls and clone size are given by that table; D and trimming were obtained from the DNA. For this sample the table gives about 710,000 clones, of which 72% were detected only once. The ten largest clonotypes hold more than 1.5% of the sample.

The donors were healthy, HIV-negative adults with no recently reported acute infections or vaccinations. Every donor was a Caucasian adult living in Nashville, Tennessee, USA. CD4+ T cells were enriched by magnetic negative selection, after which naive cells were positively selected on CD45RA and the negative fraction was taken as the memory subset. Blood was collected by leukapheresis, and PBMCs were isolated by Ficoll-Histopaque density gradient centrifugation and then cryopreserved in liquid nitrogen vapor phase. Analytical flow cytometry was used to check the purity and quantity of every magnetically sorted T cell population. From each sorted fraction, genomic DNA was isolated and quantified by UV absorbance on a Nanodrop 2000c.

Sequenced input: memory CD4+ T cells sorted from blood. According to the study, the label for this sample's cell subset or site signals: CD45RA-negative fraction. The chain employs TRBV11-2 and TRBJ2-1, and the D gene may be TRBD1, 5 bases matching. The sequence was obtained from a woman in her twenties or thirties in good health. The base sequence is TGTGCCAGCAGCTTAGCAGGGAATGAGCAGTTCTTC. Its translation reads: CASSLAGNEQFF.